The clone carrying this T cell receptor (beta chain) was counted between two and nine times. These data are taken from a study of CD8 T cells in ankylosing spondylitis. One entry per CDR3 protein, called by TCRdb with MiXCR from the 5' RACE reads. This sample has about 360,000 distinct CDR3 sequences, with approximately 22% found just once. Germline CDR1 reads SGHVS; CDR2 reads FNYEAQ. The CDR3 loop spans 13 amino acids. V lost 5 bases and J lost 5; bases outside the gene matches: 3. Sequenced input: blood, either unsorted or a sorted T cell fraction (not recorded which). This receptor was identified in a male donor with ankylosing spondylitis or in good health (not recorded which). The rearrangement joins TRBV7-6 to TRBJ2-1, with 7 positions matching TRBD1. CDR3 loop: CASSHQGDNEQFF. The CDR3 DNA reads as TGTGCCAGCAGCCACCAGGGGGACAATGAGCAGTTCTTC.